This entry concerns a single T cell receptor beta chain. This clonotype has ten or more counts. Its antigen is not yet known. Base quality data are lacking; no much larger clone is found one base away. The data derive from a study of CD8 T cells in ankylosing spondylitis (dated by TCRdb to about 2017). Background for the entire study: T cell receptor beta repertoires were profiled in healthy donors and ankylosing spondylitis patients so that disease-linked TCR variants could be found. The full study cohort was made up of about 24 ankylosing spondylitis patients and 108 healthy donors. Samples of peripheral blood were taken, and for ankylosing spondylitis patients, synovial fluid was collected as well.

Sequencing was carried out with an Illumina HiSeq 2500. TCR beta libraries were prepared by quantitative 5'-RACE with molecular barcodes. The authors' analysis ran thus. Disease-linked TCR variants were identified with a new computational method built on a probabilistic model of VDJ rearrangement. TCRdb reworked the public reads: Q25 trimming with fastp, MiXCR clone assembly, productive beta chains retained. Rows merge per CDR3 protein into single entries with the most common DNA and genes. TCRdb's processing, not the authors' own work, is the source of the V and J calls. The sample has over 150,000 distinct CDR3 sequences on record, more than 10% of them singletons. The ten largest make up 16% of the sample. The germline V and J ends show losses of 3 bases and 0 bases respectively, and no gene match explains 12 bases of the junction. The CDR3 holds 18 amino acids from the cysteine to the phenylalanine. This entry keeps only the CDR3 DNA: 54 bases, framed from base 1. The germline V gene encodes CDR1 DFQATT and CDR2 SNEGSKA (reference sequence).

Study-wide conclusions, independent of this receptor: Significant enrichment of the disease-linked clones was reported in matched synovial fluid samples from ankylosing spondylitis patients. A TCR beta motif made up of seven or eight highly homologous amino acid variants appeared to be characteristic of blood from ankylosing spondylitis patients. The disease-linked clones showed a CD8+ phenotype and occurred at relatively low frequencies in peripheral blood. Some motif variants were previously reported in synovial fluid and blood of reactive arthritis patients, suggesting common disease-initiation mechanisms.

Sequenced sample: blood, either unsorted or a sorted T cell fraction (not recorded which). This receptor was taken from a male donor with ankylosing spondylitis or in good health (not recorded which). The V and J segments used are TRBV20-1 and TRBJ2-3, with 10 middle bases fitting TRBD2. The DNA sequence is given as TGCAGTGCTAGGGCCCTAGCGGGAGAGGCTCCTAGCACAGATACGCAGTATTTT. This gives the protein CSARALAGEAPSTDTQYF.